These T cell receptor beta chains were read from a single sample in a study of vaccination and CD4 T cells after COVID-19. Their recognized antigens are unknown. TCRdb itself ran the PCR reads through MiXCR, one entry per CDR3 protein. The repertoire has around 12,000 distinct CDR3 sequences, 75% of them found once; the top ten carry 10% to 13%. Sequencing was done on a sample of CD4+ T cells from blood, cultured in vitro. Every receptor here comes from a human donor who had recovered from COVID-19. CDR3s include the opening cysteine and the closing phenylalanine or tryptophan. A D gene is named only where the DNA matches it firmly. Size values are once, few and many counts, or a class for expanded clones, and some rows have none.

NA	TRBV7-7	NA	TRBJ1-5	CASSLWAGQPQHF	TGTGCTAGCAGCTTATGGGCTGGGCAGCCCCAGCATTTT
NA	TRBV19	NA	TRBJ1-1	CASKRGPGLNTEAFF	TGTGCCAGTAAACGCGGGCCGGGATTGAACACTGAAGCTTTCTTT
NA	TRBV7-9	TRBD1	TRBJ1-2	CASSPNLNRGLVYGYTF	TGTGCCAGCAGCCCAAACCTTAACAGGGGGCTAGTCTATGGCTACACCTTC
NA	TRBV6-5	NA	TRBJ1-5	CASSYSTQTRWAQHF	TGTGCCAGCAGTTACTCGACCCAGACCAGATGGGCCCAGCATTTT
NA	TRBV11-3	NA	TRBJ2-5	CASSLGRTETQYF	TGTGCCAGCAGCTTAGGCAGAACAGAGACCCAGTACTTC
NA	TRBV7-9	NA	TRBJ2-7	CASSLAPGHSSSYEQYF	TGTGCCAGCAGCTTAGCCCCGGGACACTCGAGCTCCTACGAGCAGTACTTC
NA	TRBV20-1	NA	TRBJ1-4	CSAPISGVHEKLFF	TGCAGTGCTCCAATTTCCGGGGTCCATGAAAAACTGTTTTTT
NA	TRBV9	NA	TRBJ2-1	CASSVAGAAHEQFF	TGTGCCAGCAGCGTAGCTGGGGCTGCCCATGAGCAGTTCTTC
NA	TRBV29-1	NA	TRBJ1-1	CLVGRPQSTEAFF	TGCTTGGTCGGACGACCCCAGAGCACTGAAGCTTTCTTT
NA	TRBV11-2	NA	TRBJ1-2	CASSLVALQSQGYTF	TGTGCCAGCAGCTTAGTAGCGCTTCAGTCTCAAGGCTACACCTTC
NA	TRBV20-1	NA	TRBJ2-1	CSAFSRVEQFF	TGCAGTGCTTTTAGCAGGGTTGAGCAGTTCTTC
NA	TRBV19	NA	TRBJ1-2	CASSIPGNYGYTF	TGTGCCAGTAGTATCCCAGGCAACTATGGCTACACCTTC
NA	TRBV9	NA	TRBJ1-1	CASSRLDRTNTEAFF	TGTGCCAGCTCTCGCCTCGACCGAACCAACACTGAAGCTTTCTTT
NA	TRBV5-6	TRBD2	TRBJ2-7	CASSQLTSGRFEQYF	TGTGCCAGCAGCCAATTGACTAGCGGGAGGTTCGAGCAGTACTTC
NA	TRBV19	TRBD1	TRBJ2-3	CASSIAPWDRSTDTQYF	TGTGCCAGTAGTATAGCCCCATGGGACAGAAGCACAGATACGCAGTATTTT
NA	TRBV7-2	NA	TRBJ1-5	CASSWGEASNQPQHF	TGTGCCAGCAGCTGGGGAGAGGCGAGCAATCAGCCCCAGCATTTT
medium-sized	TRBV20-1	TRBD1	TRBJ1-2	CSALAQGAVGYTF	TGCAGTGCCCTAGCACAGGGGGCGGTTGGCTACACCTTC
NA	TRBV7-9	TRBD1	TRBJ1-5	CASSLSGGQGTQPQHF	TGTGCCAGCAGCTTAAGTGGGGGACAGGGGACGCAGCCCCAGCATTTT
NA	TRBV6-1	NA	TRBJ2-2	CASSVWSGELFF	TGTGCCAGCAGTGTGTGGTCCGGGGAGCTGTTTTTT
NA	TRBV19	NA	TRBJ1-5	CASSIGGRTYNQPQHF	TGTGCCAGTAGTATTGGGGGCAGGACTTACAATCAGCCCCAGCATTTT
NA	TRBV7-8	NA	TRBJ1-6	CASSLGHSSSSYNSPLHF	TGTGCCAGCAGCTTAGGACACTCCTCGAGCTCCTATAATTCACCCCTCCACTTT
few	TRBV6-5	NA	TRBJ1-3	CASSSRPSSGNTIYF	TGTGCCAGCAGTTCCCGGCCCAGCTCTGGAAACACCATATATTTT
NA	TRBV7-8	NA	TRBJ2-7	CASSLWADSYEQYF	TGTGCCAGCAGCTTATGGGCAGACAGCTACGAGCAGTACTTC